These 2 T cell receptor beta chains originate from one sample sequenced in a study of human CD8 memory T cell subsets. Preparation of the TCR beta libraries relied on UMI-labeled 5' RACE. TCRdb reprocessed the 5' RACE reads and keeps a single row for each CDR3 protein, giving no DNA. The table lists roughly 9,800 distinct CDR3 sequences. Sequencing was done on a sample of CD8+ T cells from PBMCs. These receptors originate from a human donor in good health.

J is TRBJ2-1 and V is TRBV28; TCRdb indicates TRBD2, and absent DNA this call remains unverified. The CDR3 contains 15 residues. Germline V gene sequence: CDR1 MDHEN, CDR2 SYDVKM. CDR3: CASRLGTSGTNEQFF.

This rearrangement joins TRBV12-3 or TRBV12-4 to TRBJ2-4; TCRdb's D call, TRBD1, is unchecked because there is no DNA. This CDR3 has 15 amino acids. The CDR3 spells CASSLLEGTKNIQYF.